There are a few counts of the clone carrying this TCR beta chain. Antigen specificity is unknown. An end of the junction does not agree with germline; a read error may underlie this. The CDR3 totals 11 residues. Germline CDR1 is MDHEN and CDR2 is SYDVKM. These data come from a study of T-cell memory formation after mild COVID-19. Background on the study: TCR clusters showed largely donor specificity.

Findings and limits, study-wide: Among clones contracting day 15 to 85, CD4/CD8 was balanced, whereas later expanders leaned CD4+. Largely, contracting CD4+ clones fell within CM and EM, and contracting CD8+ clones within EMRA.

MiXCR, run by TCRdb on the 5' RACE reads, gives a single entry per CDR3 protein. The sample contains some 350,000 distinct CDR3 sequences, roughly 13% of which appear only once. The source material was PBMCs or a T cell subset sorted from them (not recorded which). The V and J genes are TRBV28 and TRBJ2-5; 8 bases match TRBD2. This receptor was identified in a man in his late teens or twenties who had mild COVID-19 (a few samples of this study predate the infection). Cell type and time point are not known. CDR3: CASSAPGGVWF. The CDR3 DNA reads as TGTGCCAGCAGTGCCCCCGGGGGGGTCTGGTTC.